One sample yielded the 8 T cell receptor beta chains listed below, sequenced in a study of T cell repertoires in cytomegalovirus infection. No antigen has been identified for these receptors. TCRdb reprocessed the reads with MiXCR, giving one entry per CDR3 protein. Seen here are approximately 770,000 distinct CDR3 sequences, 25% to 35% observed once, and the top ten hold about an eighth. Sequencing used cultured CD8+ T cells from PBMCs, obtained from culture after CMV antigen stimulation. These receptors came from a human donor in good health (CMV status not recorded). Some clones in this sample may be carry-over from other donors' samples.

The chain couples TRBV10-3 to TRBJ1-4; a possible D gene is TRBD1 (5 bases). Trimming took 3 bases from V and 5 from J, leaving 13 bases between them. The CDR3 is 15 amino acids. Germline V gives CDR1 ENHRY, CDR2 SYGVKD. CDR3 sequence reads: CAISDGRGQNEKLFF. The DNA of the CDR3 is TGTGCCATCAGTGATGGGAGGGGCCAGAATGAAAAACTGTTTTTT.

This clonotype occurred a few times. This chain links TRBV19 with TRBJ1-2, with 7 nucleotides matching TRBD1. V gave up 8 bases and J gave up 4 bases; unmatched junction bases: 4. The CDR3 runs to 12 residues. Germline V gene lookup returns CDR1 LNHDA and CDR2 SQIVND (reference sequence). This CDR3 is CASLGTVYGYTF. CDR3 sequence (DNA): TGTGCCAGTCTCGGGACAGTCTATGGCTACACCTTC. The complete variable domain, with remaining parts taken from reference TRBV19 and TRBJ1-2, reads DGGITQSPKYLFRKEGQNVTLSCEQNLNHDAMYWYRQDPGQGLRLIYYSQIVNDFQKGDIAEGYSVSREKKESFPLTVTSAQKNPTAFYLCASLGTVYGYTFGSGTRLTVV.

The genes are TRBV12-3 or TRBV12-4 and TRBJ2-7, with unresolved D. Between the trimmed V and J ends, which lost 2 bases and 7 bases, there was a span of 6 bases. This CDR3 spans 11 amino acids. CDR3 sequence reads: CASSLWGEQYF. The CDR3 nucleotides read TGTGCCAGCAGTTTATGGGGAGAGCAGTACTTC.

The CDR3 DNA follows: TGTGCCAGCAGAGGACACAGCTATGGCTACACCTTC. It specifies CASRGHSYGYTF. The chain carries TRBV27 and TRBJ1-2; perhaps TRBD1 as D (5 bases). This CDR3 region has 12 residues. Looked up from germline, CDR1 is MNHEY and CDR2 is SMNVEV (reference sequence). V was pared by 6 bases and J by 4 bases, with 9 bases between.

This sequence joins TRBV5-1 and TRBJ2-5; 8 bases agree with TRBD1. The CDR3 runs to 16 residues. From germline, CDR1 is SGHRS and CDR2 YFSETQ. Germline trimming cut 2 bases from V and 1 base from J; bases unmatched to any gene: 7. The CDR3 loop is CASSLGTGGPQETQYF. CDR3 nucleotides: TGCGCCAGCAGCTTAGGCACAGGGGGTCCCCAAGAGACCCAGTACTTC.

There are many counts of this clonotype. The rearrangement links TRBV5-1 to TRBJ1-1, with 10 bases lining up with TRBD1. This CDR3 is 15 amino acids long. Germline CDR1 SGHRS, CDR2 YFSETQ. V was clipped by 4 bases and J by 5 bases; unmatched bases: 8. This chain's CDR3 is CASSQDRGPFTEAFF. The CDR3 bases are TGCGCCAGCAGCCAAGACAGGGGGCCATTTACTGAAGCTTTCTTT.

The chain carries TRBV9 and TRBJ2-3, with D possibly TRBD1 on 5 matching bases. The germline CDR1 and CDR2 sequences are SGDLS and YYNGEE. The CDR3 length is 17 residues. V lost 0 bases and J 0 bases, leaving 14 bases between the germline ends. The CDR3 sequence is CASSVDTGHFSTDTQYF. The CDR3 DNA reads as TGTGCCAGCAGCGTAGACACAGGACACTTTAGCACAGATACGCAGTATTTT.

This clonotype was counted a few times. V usage is TRBV5-1 and J usage is TRBJ2-1; 10 bases line up with TRBD2. CDR1 is SGHRS, CDR2 YFSETQ, per germline. V shed 6 bases and J 10 bases; nucleotides not matched to a gene: 19. CDR3 size: 17 residues. The CDR3 spells CASTPLTIAGGPHEQFF. CDR3 coding DNA: TGCGCCAGCACACCCCTTACTATAGCGGGGGGTCCTCACGAGCAGTTCTTC. The complete variable domain, with remaining parts taken from reference TRBV5-1 and TRBJ2-1, reads KAGVTQTPRYLIKTRGQQVTLSCSPISGHRSVSWYQQTPGQGLQFLFEYFSETQRNKGNFPGRFSGRQFSNSRSEMNVSTLELGDSALYLCASTPLTIAGGPHEQFFGPGTRLTVL.